This TCR beta chain was sequenced during a study of blood T cell repertoires in COVID-19. Here immunoSEQ multiplex PCR was the method, and the copy in TCRdb shows in-frame clones only, minus some. Here the sample spans fewer than 200,000 clones, roughly 86% being singletons. Sequencing was carried out using peripheral blood. The receptor comes from a woman aged 55-70 years who had recovered from COVID-19.

CDR3 region: CASSLAGFRGTEAFF. CDR3 coding DNA: TGTGCCAGCTCACTCGCCGGGTTTCGTGGCACTGAAGCTTTCTTT. V is TRBV18 and J is TRBJ1-1; D not resolved. The germline CDR1 and CDR2 sequences are KGHSH and LQKENI. The V and J ends lost 4 bases and 4 bases respectively, with 16 bases between them. This CDR3 is built from 15 residues. The complete variable domain, with remaining parts taken from reference TRBV18 and TRBJ1-1, reads NAGVMQNPRHLVRRRGQEARLRCSPMKGHSHVYWYRQLPEEGLKFMVYLQKENIIDESGMPKERFSAEFPKEGPSILRIQQVVRGDSAAYFCASSLAGFRGTEAFFGQGTRLTVV.